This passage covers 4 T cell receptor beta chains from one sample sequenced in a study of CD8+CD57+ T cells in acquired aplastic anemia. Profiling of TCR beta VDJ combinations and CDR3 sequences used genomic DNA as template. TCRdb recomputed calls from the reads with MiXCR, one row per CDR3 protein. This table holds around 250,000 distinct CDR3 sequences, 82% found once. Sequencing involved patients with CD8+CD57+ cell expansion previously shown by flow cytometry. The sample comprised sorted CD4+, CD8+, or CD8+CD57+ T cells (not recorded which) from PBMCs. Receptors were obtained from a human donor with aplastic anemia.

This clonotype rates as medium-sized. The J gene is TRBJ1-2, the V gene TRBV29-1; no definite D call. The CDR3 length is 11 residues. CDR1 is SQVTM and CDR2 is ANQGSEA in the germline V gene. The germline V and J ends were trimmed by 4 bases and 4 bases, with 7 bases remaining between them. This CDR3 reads CSVAEIYGYTF. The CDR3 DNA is TGCAGCGTTGCAGAAATCTATGGCTACACCTTC.

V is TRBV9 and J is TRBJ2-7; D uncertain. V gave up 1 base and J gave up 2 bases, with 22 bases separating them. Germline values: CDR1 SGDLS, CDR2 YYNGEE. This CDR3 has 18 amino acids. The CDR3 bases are TGTGCCAGCAGCGTAAAGTCAGATACGAAGTATCTTGCCTACGAGCAGTACGTC. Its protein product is CASSVKSDTKYLAYEQYV.

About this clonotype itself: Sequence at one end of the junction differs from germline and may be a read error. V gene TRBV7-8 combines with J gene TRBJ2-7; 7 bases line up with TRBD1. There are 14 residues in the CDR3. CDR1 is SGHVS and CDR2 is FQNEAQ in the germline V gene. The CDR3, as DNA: TGTGCCAGCAGCGTACAGCCAGACGGGACAGCCCTGTCCTTC. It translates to CASSVQPDGTALSF.

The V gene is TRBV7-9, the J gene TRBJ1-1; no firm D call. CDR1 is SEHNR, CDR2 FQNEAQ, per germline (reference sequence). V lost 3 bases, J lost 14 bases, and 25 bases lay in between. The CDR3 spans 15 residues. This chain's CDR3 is CASSFVPGATSEEFF. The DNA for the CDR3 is TGTGCCAGCAGCTTCGTACCGGGAGCGACCTCCGAAGAGTTCTTT.